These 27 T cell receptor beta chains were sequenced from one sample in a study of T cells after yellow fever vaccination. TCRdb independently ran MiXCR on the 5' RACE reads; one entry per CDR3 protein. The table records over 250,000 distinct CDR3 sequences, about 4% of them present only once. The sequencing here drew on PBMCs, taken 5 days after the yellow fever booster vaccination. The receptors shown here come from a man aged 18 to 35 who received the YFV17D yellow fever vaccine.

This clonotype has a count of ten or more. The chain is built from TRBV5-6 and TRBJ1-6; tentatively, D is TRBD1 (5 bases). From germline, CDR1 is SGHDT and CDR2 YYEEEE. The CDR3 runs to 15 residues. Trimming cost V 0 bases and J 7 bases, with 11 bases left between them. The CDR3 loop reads CASSLEWGSNSPLHF. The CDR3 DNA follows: TGTGCCAGCAGCTTGGAGTGGGGCAGCAATTCACCCCTCCACTTT.

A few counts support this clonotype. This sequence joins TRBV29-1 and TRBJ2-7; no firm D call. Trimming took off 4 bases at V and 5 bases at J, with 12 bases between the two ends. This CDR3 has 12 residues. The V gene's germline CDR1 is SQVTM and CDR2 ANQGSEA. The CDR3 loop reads CSVVGWNNEQYV. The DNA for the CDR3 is TGCAGCGTTGTGGGGTGGAATAACGAGCAGTACGTC.

This chain's CDR3 is CASSFLAGADSSYNEQFF. The CDR3 DNA follows: TGTGCCAGCAGCTTTCTAGCGGGGGCCGATAGCTCCTACAATGAGCAGTTCTTC. The chain joins TRBV12-1 to TRBJ2-1; TRBD2, the table's D call, was not compared with the DNA. TRBV12-1 is given as a pseudogene. The CDR3 has 18 amino acids.

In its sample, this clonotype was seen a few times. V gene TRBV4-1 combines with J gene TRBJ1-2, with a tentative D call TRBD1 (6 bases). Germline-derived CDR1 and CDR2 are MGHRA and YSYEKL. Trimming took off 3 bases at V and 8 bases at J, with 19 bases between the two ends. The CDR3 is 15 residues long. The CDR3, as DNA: TGCGCCAGCAGCCAGGAGGTGTACAGGGCAAACGGCTACACCTTC. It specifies CASSQEVYRANGYTF.

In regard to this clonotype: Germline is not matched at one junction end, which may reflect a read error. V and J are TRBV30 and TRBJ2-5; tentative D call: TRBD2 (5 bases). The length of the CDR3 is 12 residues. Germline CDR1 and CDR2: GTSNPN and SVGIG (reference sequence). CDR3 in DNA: TGTGCCGGGAGCTCGCTCCAAGAGACCCAGTACTTC. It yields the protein CAGSSLQETQYF.

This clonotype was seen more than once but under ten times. CDR3 in DNA: TGCGCCAGCAGCCAAGATTTGAGGAACACCATATATTTT. Translated, it gives CASSQDLRNTIYF. The rearrangement uses TRBV4-3 and TRBJ1-3, with D hard to call. The CDR3 totals 13 residues. In germline, CDR1 is LGHNA, CDR2 YSLEER. The V gene lost 0 bases and the J gene lost 7 bases, with 7 bases spanning the gap.

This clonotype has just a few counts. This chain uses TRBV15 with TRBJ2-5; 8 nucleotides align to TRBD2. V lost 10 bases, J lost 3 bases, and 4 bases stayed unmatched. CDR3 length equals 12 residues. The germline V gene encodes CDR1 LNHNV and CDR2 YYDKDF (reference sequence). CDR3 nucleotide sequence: TGTGCCAGTCGTAGCGGGGAAGAGACCCAGTACTTC. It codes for CASRSGEETQYF.

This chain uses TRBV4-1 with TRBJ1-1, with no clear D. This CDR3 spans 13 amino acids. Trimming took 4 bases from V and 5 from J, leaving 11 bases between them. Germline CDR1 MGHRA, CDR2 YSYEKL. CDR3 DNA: TGCGCCAGCAGCCCCGGGTCGGGGACTGAAGCTTTCTTT. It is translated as CASSPGSGTEAFF.

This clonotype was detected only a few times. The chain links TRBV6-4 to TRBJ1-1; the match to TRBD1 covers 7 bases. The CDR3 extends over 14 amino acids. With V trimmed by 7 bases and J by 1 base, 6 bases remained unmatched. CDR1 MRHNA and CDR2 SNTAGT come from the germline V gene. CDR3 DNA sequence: TGTGCCAGCAAGACAGGGAGGGCGAACACTGAAGCTTTCTTT. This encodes CASKTGRANTEAFF.

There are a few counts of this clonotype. CDR3 region: CSVGSGGYGYTF. The CDR3 DNA sequence: TGCAGCGTTGGGAGTGGGGGCTATGGCTACACCTTC. This chain uses TRBV29-1 with TRBJ1-2; D might be TRBD1 (5 bases). Germline loops: CDR1 SQVTM, CDR2 ANQGSEA. The CDR3 spans 12 residues. V lost 4 bases and J lost 4, with 10 bases in between.

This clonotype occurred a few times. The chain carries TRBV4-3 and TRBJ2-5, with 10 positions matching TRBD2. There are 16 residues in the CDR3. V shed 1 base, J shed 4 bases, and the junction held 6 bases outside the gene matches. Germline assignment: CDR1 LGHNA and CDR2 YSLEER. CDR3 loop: CASSQVPSGGGETQYF. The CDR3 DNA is TGCGCCAGCAGCCAAGTACCTAGCGGGGGTGGAGAGACCCAGTACTTC.

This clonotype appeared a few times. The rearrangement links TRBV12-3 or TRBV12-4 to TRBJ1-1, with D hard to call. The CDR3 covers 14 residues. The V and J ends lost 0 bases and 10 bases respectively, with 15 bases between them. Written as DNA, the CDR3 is TGTGCCAGCAGTTTAGCGGGAGGGAAGGTTCGAGCTTTCTTT. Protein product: CASSLAGGKVRAFF.

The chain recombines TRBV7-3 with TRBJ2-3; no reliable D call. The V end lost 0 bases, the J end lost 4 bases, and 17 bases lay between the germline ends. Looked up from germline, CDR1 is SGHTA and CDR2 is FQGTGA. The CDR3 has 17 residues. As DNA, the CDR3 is TGTGCCAGCAGCTTAACCCCGGGCAGTAGGTTCGCAGATACGCAGTATTTT. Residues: CASSLTPGSRFADTQYF.

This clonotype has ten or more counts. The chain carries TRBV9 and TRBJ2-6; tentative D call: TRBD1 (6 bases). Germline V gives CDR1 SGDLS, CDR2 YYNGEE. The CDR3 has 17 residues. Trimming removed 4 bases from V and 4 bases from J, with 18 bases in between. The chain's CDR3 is CASSPWTGTTGANVLTF. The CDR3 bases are TGTGCCAGCAGCCCGTGGACCGGGACAACGGGGGCCAACGTCCTGACTTTC.

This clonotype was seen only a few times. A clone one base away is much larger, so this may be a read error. In DNA, the CDR3 is TGCGCCAGCAGCCAAGAAAACAGGGGTTTTGAAAATCTGTTTTTT. Residues: CASSQENRGFENLFF. The chain recombines TRBV4-1 with TRBJ1-4; 7 nucleotides align to TRBD1. This CDR3 region has 15 residues. CDR1 and CDR2 from the germline V gene are MGHRA and YSYEKL.

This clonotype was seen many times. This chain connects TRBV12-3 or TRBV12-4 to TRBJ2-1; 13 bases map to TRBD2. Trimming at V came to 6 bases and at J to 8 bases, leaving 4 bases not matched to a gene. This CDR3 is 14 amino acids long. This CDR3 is CASSTSGGAYEQFF. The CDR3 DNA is TGTGCCAGCAGCACTAGCGGGGGGGCTTATGAGCAGTTCTTC.

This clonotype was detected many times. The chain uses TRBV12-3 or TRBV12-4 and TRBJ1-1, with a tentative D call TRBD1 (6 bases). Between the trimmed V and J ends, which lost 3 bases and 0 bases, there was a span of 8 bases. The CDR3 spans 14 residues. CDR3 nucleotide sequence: TGTGCCAGCAGTTTTAGGACAGTGAACACTGAAGCTTTCTTT. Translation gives CASSFRTVNTEAFF.

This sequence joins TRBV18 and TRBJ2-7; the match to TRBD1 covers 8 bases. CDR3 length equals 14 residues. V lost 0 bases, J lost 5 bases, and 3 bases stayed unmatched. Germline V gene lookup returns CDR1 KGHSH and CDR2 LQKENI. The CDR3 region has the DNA TGTGCCAGCTCACCACCGGACAGGGCCCACGAGCAGTACTTC. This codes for CASSPPDRAHEQYF. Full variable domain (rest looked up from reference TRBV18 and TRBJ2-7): NAGVMQNPRHLVRRRGQEARLRCSPMKGHSHVYWYRQLPEEGLKFMVYLQKENIIDESGMPKERFSAEFPKEGPSILRIQQVVRGDSAAYFCASSPPDRAHEQYFGPGTRLTVT.

CDR3 nucleotide sequence: TGTGCCAGCAGTTCTGTAGGGGGGGAAAAACTGTTTTTT. Amino acids: CASSSVGGEKLFF. The J gene is TRBJ1-4, the V gene TRBV28; tentative D call: TRBD1 (6 bases). The length of the CDR3 is 13 residues. The germline V and J ends were trimmed by 4 bases and 8 bases, with 11 bases remaining between them. Germline V lookup: CDR1 MDHEN, CDR2 SYDVKM.

The CDR3, as DNA: TGTGCCAGCAAGGGACTAGCGGGACACAATGAGCAGTTCTTC. This gives the protein CASKGLAGHNEQFF. V is TRBV2 and J is TRBJ2-1; 13 bases fit TRBD2. Per the germline V gene, CDR1 is SNHLY and CDR2 is FYNNEI. The junction had 2 bases not matched to a gene; V was cut back by 7 bases and J by 5 bases. The CDR3 consists of 14 residues.

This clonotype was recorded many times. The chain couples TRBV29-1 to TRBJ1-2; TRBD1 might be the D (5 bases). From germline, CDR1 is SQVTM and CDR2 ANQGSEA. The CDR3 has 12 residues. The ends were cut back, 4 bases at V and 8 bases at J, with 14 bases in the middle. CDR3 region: CSVGPGIYGYTF. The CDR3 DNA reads TGCAGCGTTGGGCCAGGGATTTACGGCTACACCTTC.

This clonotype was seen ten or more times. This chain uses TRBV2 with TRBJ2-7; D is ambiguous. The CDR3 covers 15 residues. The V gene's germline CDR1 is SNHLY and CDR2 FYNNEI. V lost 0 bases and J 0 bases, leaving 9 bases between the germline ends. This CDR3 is CASSEAGFSSYEQYF. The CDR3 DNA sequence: TGTGCCAGCAGTGAAGCAGGCTTTTCCTCCTACGAGCAGTACTTC.

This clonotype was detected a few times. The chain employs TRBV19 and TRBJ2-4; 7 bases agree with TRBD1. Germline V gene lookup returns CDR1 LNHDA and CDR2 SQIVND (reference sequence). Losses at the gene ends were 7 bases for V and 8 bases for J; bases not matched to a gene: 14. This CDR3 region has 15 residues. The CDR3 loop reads CASNPSQGVRDIQYF. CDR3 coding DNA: TGTGCCAGTAACCCTTCTCAGGGGGTTAGGGACATTCAGTACTTC. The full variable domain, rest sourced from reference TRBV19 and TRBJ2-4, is DGGITQSPKYLFRKEGQNVTLSCEQNLNHDAMYWYRQDPGQGLRLIYYSQIVNDFQKGDIAEGYSVSREKKESFPLTVTSAQKNPTAFYLCASNPSQGVRDIQYFGAGTRLSVL.

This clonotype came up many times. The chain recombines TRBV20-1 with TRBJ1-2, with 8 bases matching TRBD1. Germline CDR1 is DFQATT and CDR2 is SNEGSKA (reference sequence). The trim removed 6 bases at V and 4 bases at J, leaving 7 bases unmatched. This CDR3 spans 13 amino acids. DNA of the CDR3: TGCAGTGCCCTCAACAGGGGGGGCTATGGCTACACCTTC. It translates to CSALNRGGYGYTF.

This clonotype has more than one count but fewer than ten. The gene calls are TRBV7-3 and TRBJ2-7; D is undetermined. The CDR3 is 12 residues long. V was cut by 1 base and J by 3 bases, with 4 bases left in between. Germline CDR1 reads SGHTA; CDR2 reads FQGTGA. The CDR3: CASSLRCYEQYV. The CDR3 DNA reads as TGTGCCAGCAGCTTAAGATGCTACGAGCAGTACGTC.

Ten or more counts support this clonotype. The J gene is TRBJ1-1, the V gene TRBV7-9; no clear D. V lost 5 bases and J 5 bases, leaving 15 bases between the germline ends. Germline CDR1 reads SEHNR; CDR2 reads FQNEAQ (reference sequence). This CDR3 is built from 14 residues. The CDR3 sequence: CASSTRSGRTEAFF. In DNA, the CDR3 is TGTGCCAGCAGCACACGCAGCGGGAGGACTGAAGCTTTCTTT.

The CDR3 DNA is TGCAGCGTTGAAAGGACAGCGGGGAGCACTGAAGCTTTCTTT. Translation: CSVERTAGSTEAFF. The chain employs TRBV29-1 and TRBJ1-1; weak D call: TRBD1 (6 bases). This CDR3 spans 14 amino acids. The V gene's germline CDR1 is SQVTM and CDR2 ANQGSEA. The V gene lost 2 bases and the J gene lost 4 bases, with 14 bases spanning the gap.